This T cell receptor beta chain originates from a study of OX40 agonist ivuxolimab in advanced cancers. With regard to the full study: Ivuxolimab was a fully human IgG2 agonistic monoclonal antibody targeting the costimulatory receptor OX40 (CD134). Partial responses occurred in three dose-escalation patients: two with cutaneous melanoma and one with hepatocellular carcinoma. Among the roughly 50 dose-escalation patients, roughly 20 had hepatocellular carcinoma, about 15 melanoma, 9 renal cell carcinoma and 9 head and neck cancer. The paper reports the monotherapy dose-escalation portion (N of about 54 patients) of the phase I ivuxolimab trial. Peripheral TCRbeta sequencing aimed to test whether ivuxolimab altered TCR sequence diversity and caused clonal T-cell expansion. In the dose-escalation cohort, 70% to 85% of patients were male, and the mean age was 60 years with a range of about 20 to 80. Intravenous ivuxolimab was administered to patients every 2 weeks at six dose levels: 0.01, 0.1, 0.3, 1.5, 3 and 10 mg/kg. Patients were allowed to have had prior anti-PD-1, anti-PD-L1 or anti-CTLA-4 therapy, and approximately 40% of the dose-escalation patients had previously received checkpoint inhibitors. General conclusions and limits of the study: Low levels of normalized T-cell clonal expansion were also seen in some patients who did not respond. The antigen specificity of the peripheral T cells that underwent clonal expansion was not determined. In the 0.1-3.0 mg/kg groups, partial responders had among the lowest normalized peripheral clonal expansion, particularly in CD8+ T cells. Clonal expansion of both CD4+ and CD8+ blood T cells was observed from baseline to week 6 at doses 0.1 to 3.0 mg/kg. After ivuxolimab, CD8+ T cells had more expanded clones than CD4+ T cells on average.

To sequence the TCRbeta CDR3 region, genomic DNA was isolated from the sorted cells. TCRbeta CDR3 regions were sequenced using the immunoSEQ Assay. The table was pulled from immuneACCESS by TCRdb, which kept in-frame rearrangements only. Such tables lose some clones; where checked, under half of the loss comes from unresolved V genes, and the rest has no known cause. The sample table contains around 26,000 clones; only one count was recorded for approximately 85% of them. 34% of the sample belongs to the ten largest clones. With regard to this clone: Its antigen is unknown. Base qualities were left out, and no much larger clone turns up one base away.

The germline V gene yields SGDLS for CDR1 and YYNGEE for CDR2. The CDR3 holds 16 amino acids from the cysteine to the phenylalanine. The sequence is cut down to CDR3 DNA, 48 bases in frame from base 1. V is reduced by 3 bases and J by 4 bases, leaving a spacing of 19 bases between them. Patients with autoimmune disease history or receiving systemic immunosuppression were excluded from the trial. Peripheral blood for TCR sequencing was drawn from every dose cohort at baseline, at cycle 4 day 1 and at cycle 7 day 1. The samples were taken from a phase I, first-in-human, multicenter, open-label dose-escalation trial of ivuxolimab. Adults with locally advanced or metastatic melanoma, renal cell, hepatocellular, or head and neck squamous cell carcinoma were enrolled in the trial. CD4+ and CD8+ T cells were sorted separately from peripheral blood before TCR sequencing.

The source was CD4+ or CD8+ T cells sorted from blood, collected in a trial of the OX40 agonist ivuxolimab. The V gene is TRBV9 and the J gene is TRBJ1-2; a weak D assignment points to TRBD1 (5 bases agree). This sequence was found in an adult with an advanced solid tumor such as melanoma, head and neck, liver or kidney cancer. In nucleotide form, the sequence is TGTGCCAGCAGCGGTGAGGGGTGGGGCGAGAGCTATGGCTACACCTTC. Protein translation: CASSGEGWGESYGYTF.